This TCR beta chain was profiled in a study of blood T cell repertoires in COVID-19. In the study's own analysis: Estimates of nucleated cell counts were drawn from the amplification of reference gene primers. Profiling relied on immunoSEQ multiplex PCR, and the TCRdb table lists in-frame clones only, not all of them. From that table come the V and J calls and clone size; the DNA was used to work out D and trimming. The sample lists some 220,000 clones, roughly 83% occurring once. The CDR3 spans 16 residues. Germline V CDR1 and CDR2: MNHEY, SMNVEV (reference sequence). With 5 bases removed from V and 0 bases from J, the gap between germline ends came to 17 bases.

This sequence joins TRBV27 and TRBJ2-7; TRBD2 is a possible D gene (7 bases). This receptor was taken from a woman aged 40 to 50 with acute COVID-19. Material: PBMCs or T cells enriched from blood (not recorded which). The CDR3 sequence is CASSDVSGTSSYEQYF. The CDR3, as DNA: TGTGCCAGCAGTGACGTGAGCGGGACAAGCTCCTACGAGCAGTACTTC.